A selection of T cell receptor beta chains follows, all from one sample in a study of cytomegalovirus exposure and HLA in healthy donors. Measured with immunoSEQ multiplex PCR; TCRdb has only the in-frame clones, and not every one. The top ten hold 2.5% to 3.5% of the sample, which has roughly 100,000 clones, roughly 85% seen once. Sequencing was carried out using PBMCs. The receptor set was obtained from a woman in her thirties or forties in good health and CMV-seronegative. The CDR3 runs from the conserved cysteine through the conserved F or W. D genes are given only for firm matches. Size values are once, few and many counts, or a class for expanded clones, and some rows have none.

v_call	d_call	j_call	clone_size	cdr3_nt	cdr3_aa
TRBV28	TRBD2	TRBJ2-1	-	TGTGCCAGCAGTCCGGGACTAGCGGGAGGGCCGGGTAATGAGCAGTTCTTC	CASSPGLAGGPGNEQFF
TRBV7-8	-	TRBJ2-7	-	TGTGCCAGCAGCTTAGCGGGCGGGACTGACAACTTC	CASSLAGGTDNF
TRBV25-1	TRBD1	TRBJ2-3	-	TGTGCCAGCAGTGAAAGCGACAGGGCTAGCACAGATACGCAGTATTTT	CASSESDRASTDTQYF
TRBV28	-	TRBJ2-7	-	TGTGCCAGCAGTCCGGGAGTTAAAATGGACGAGCAGTACTTC	CASSPGVKMDEQYF
TRBV4-3	TRBD2	TRBJ2-3	-	TGCGCCAGCAGCCAAGATTCAGGACTAGCGGGAGAGAGTACGCAGTATTTT	CASSQDSGLAGESTQYF
TRBV6-6	TRBD1	TRBJ2-7	-	TGTGCCAGCAGCTCCGGGACAGCCTCCTACGAGCAGTACTTC	CASSSGTASYEQYF
TRBV6-5	TRBD1	TRBJ1-1	-	TGTGCCAGCAGTTACCTCAGGGGGCAAGGAGCTTTCTTT	CASSYLRGQGAFF
TRBV6-1	TRBD1	TRBJ1-1	-	TGTGCCAGCAGGGCAGGGGGTACTGAAGCTTTCTTT	CASRAGGTEAFF
TRBV29-1	TRBD2	TRBJ2-1	-	TGCAGCGTACTAGCGGGAGGGACCTACAATGAGCAGTTCTTC	CSVLAGGTYNEQFF
TRBV28	TRBD1	TRBJ2-5	-	TGTGCCAGCAGTACACGACAGGGGGCTTACCAAGAGACCCAGTACTTC	CASSTRQGAYQETQYF
TRBV29-1	-	TRBJ2-5	-	TGCAGCGGGGGGGAATCTGGAGGGGAGACCCAGTACTTC	CSGGESGGETQYF
TRBV5-5	TRBD1	TRBJ1-1	few	TGTGCCAGCAGCCCAGACAGGGATACTGAAGCTTTCTTT	CASSPDRDTEAFF
TRBV6-5	TRBD1	TRBJ1-2	-	TGTGCCAGCAGTTTAGACAGGGGGTCTCTCCACGGCTACACCTTC	CASSLDRGSLHGYTF
TRBV7-8	-	TRBJ2-3	-	TGTGCCAGCAGCCGTACAGGGATCACAGATACGCAGTATTTT	CASSRTGITDTQYF
TRBV2	-	TRBJ1-5	-	TGTGCCAGCAGTGAAGCATCAGGGATCGGACAGCCCCAGCATTTT	CASSEASGIGQPQHF
TRBV10-2	TRBD1	TRBJ2-2	-	TGCGCCAGTTGGGCTCCGGGACAGGGGAACACCGGGGAGCTGTTTTTT	CASWAPGQGNTGELFF
TRBV19	TRBD1	TRBJ2-2	-	TGTGCCACCGCGAGGGGGCCAAACACCGGGGAGCTGTTTTTT	CATARGPNTGELFF
TRBV7-9	TRBD1	TRBJ2-7	-	TGTGCCAGCAGCTTAGGAAGGGGGACAGAATCCTACGAGCAGTACTTC	CASSLGRGTESYEQYF
TRBV6-6	-	TRBJ1-2	-	TGTGCCAGCAGTTTGACAGAGGTTAACTATGGCTACACCTTC	CASSLTEVNYGYTF
TRBV5-6	-	TRBJ2-3	-	TGTGCCAGCAGCTTTGCCCCGGCAGATACGCAGTATTTT	CASSFAPADTQYF
TRBV7-2	-	TRBJ2-2	few	TGTGCCAGCAGCTTAGGGTCCCCACTCCCTCCGGACACCGGGGAGCTGTTTTTT	CASSLGSPLPPDTGELFF
TRBV30	-	TRBJ2-7	once	TGTGCCTTAACACGGTCGCGGGAGCAGTACTTC	CALTRSREQYF
TRBV19	-	TRBJ2-1	-	TGTGCCAGTACCACAGGGATTAGCCCCTACAATGAGCAGTTCTTC	CASTTGISPYNEQFF
TRBV7-2	-	TRBJ2-7	-	TGTGCCAGCAGCTTGACTCTTTCCCACGAGCAGTACTTC	CASSLTLSHEQYF
TRBV7-2	TRBD1	TRBJ2-3	-	TGTGCCAGCAGCTCCCCCGGGACAGGGGGCTCAGATACGCAGTATTTT	CASSSPGTGGSDTQYF
TRBV10-3	-	TRBJ2-3	-	TGTGCCATCAGTGACCCTAAAGATACGCAGTATTTT	CAISDPKDTQYF
TRBV5-1	TRBD1	TRBJ2-5	-	TGCGCCAGCAGCTTGGGGGCGACAGGGGAAGAGACCCAGTACTTC	CASSLGATGEETQYF
TRBV6-1	TRBD2	TRBJ2-7	-	TGTGCCAGCAGGACCATGGGTAGCGGGAGTTACGAGCAGTACTTC	CASRTMGSGSYEQYF
TRBV4-2	-	TRBJ2-1	-	TGTGCCAGCAGCCAAGGGACCGGGATCTACAATGAGCAGTTCTTC	CASSQGTGIYNEQFF
TRBV28	-	TRBJ2-7	-	TGTGCCAGCAGTCTACCTCTTGGGCACGGCAACTTC	CASSLPLGHGNF
TRBV19	TRBD2	TRBJ2-7	-	TGTGCCAGCCCGAGTAAGGGGAGGGCCTACGAGCAGTACTTC	CASPSKGRAYEQYF
TRBV6-5	-	TRBJ2-7	-	TGTGCCAGCAGTTACCGCTTCAGCTCCTACGAGCAGTACTTC	CASSYRFSSYEQYF
TRBV9	TRBD1	TRBJ1-1	-	TGTGCCAGCAGTGACGACAGGGGGAACACTGAAGCTTTCTTT	CASSDDRGNTEAFF
TRBV19	-	TRBJ2-1	-	TGTGCCAGTAGTTTGACCTCTAGCTTTGAGCAGTTCTTC	CASSLTSSFEQFF
TRBV25-1	TRBD1	TRBJ2-7	-	TGTGCCAGCAGTGGACCGGGACAGGGGGCCTACGAGCAGTACTTC	CASSGPGQGAYEQYF
TRBV19	TRBD1	TRBJ2-1	-	TGTGCCAGTAGTCCCCGGGACAGGGGTTACAATGAGCAGTTCTTC	CASSPRDRGYNEQFF
TRBV7-2	-	TRBJ2-2	-	TGTGCCAGCAGCTCGGGACTCCAGAACACCGGGGAGCTGTTTTTT	CASSSGLQNTGELFF